Each of the 9 T cell receptor beta chains below was sequenced from the same sample in a study of blood T cell repertoires in COVID-19. The table came from immunoSEQ multiplex PCR; TCRdb's copy has only in-frame clones and leaves some out. Among 200,000 to 300,000 clones listed, 88% were seen once. Sequencing was carried out using PBMCs or T cells enriched from blood (not recorded which). Source of these receptors: a woman aged 40 to 55 who had been exposed to COVID-19.

The rearrangement uses TRBV20-1 and TRBJ1-1; 8 nucleotides align to TRBD1. Germline V gene sequence: CDR1 DFQATT, CDR2 SNEGSKA (reference sequence). With 2 bases clipped from V and 11 bases from J, the junction kept 4 bases outside the gene matches. CDR3 length: 11 residues. The CDR3 DNA follows: TGCAGTGCTAGACAGGGGGCAGGTGCTTTCTTT. The encoded protein is CSARQGAGAFF.

The chain is built from TRBV18 and TRBJ2-1, with 11 bases that match TRBD2. In germline, CDR1 is KGHSH, CDR2 LQKENI. This CDR3 spans 16 amino acids. J lost 10 bases, V lost 0 bases, and 8 bases had no gene match. The CDR3 protein is CASSPPLAGGTHEQFF. CDR3 nucleotides: TGTGCCAGCTCACCACCCCTAGCGGGGGGAACTCACGAGCAGTTCTTC. The full variable domain, rest sourced from reference TRBV18 and TRBJ2-1, is NAGVMQNPRHLVRRRGQEARLRCSPMKGHSHVYWYRQLPEEGLKFMVYLQKENIIDESGMPKERFSAEFPKEGPSILRIQQVVRGDSAAYFCASSPPLAGGTHEQFFGPGTRLTVL.

The J gene is TRBJ2-1, the V gene TRBV3-1 (or the pseudogene TRBV3-2); 9 bases are a match to TRBD2. Trimming removed 3 bases from V and 13 bases from J; junction bases left unmatched: 10. The CDR3 sequence is 14 residues long. Germline CDR1 and CDR2: LGHDT and YNNKEL (reference sequence). The DNA for the CDR3 is TGTGCCAGCAGCCAGGGACTAGCCCTGATTAAACAGTTCTTC. Translation: CASSQGLALIKQFF.

The chain is built from TRBV10-3 and TRBJ1-3; D remains unclear. Germline V gene data show CDR1 as ENHRY and CDR2 as SYGVKD. Trimming cost V 4 bases and J 2 bases, with 9 bases left between them. The CDR3 extends over 14 amino acids. The CDR3 region is CAISAEGTGNTIYF. CDR3 nucleotides: TGTGCCATCAGTGCTGAGGGAACTGGAAACACCATATATTTT.

This rearrangement joins TRBV5-1 to TRBJ1-2, with 12 bases aligning to TRBD1. With 3 bases clipped from V and 8 bases from J, the junction kept 5 bases outside the gene matches. Germline V gives CDR1 SGHRS, CDR2 YFSETQ. The CDR3 runs 14 residues. The CDR3 region is CASSWGQGAGGYTF. The CDR3 DNA reads TGCGCCAGCAGCTGGGGACAGGGGGCGGGCGGCTACACCTTC.

The V gene is TRBV7-2, the J gene TRBJ1-2; tentatively, D is TRBD1 (5 bases). The CDR3 has 18 amino acids. From germline, CDR1 is SGHTA and CDR2 FQGNSA. V was pared by 3 bases and J by 7 bases, with 27 bases between. The CDR3 region is CASSFITSGTVARSGYTF. In DNA form, the CDR3 reads TGTGCCAGCAGCTTCATAACAAGCGGGACGGTTGCCCGCAGTGGCTACACCTTC.

The chain has TRBV4-1 and TRBJ2-7; a weak D match, TRBD2 (5 bases). CDR1 is MGHRA, CDR2 YSYEKL, per germline. The CDR3 is 18 amino acids. Trimming took 1 base from V and 0 from J, leaving 19 bases between them. CDR3 in amino acids: CASSQAPALAMTSYEQYF. The CDR3 DNA reads as TGCGCCAGCAGCCAAGCTCCCGCGCTAGCTATGACCTCCTACGAGCAGTACTTC.

The table lists this clone with a count of one. The rearrangement uses TRBV7-2 and TRBJ2-1, with TRBD2 matching over 7 bases. Looked up from germline, CDR1 is SGHTA and CDR2 is FQGNSA. The CDR3 sequence is 17 residues long. The ends lost 5 bases at V and 2 bases at J; junction bases unmatched: 12. The CDR3 nucleotides read TGTGCCAGCAGCCCATGGCTAGCGGACCTCACCTACAATGAGCAGTTCTTC. Translated: CASSPWLADLTYNEQFF.

The J gene is TRBJ1-2, the V gene TRBV5-6, with 7 bases identical to TRBD1. Germline loops: CDR1 SGHDT, CDR2 YYEEEE. The CDR3 totals 14 residues. V shed 4 bases, J shed 4 bases, and the junction held 7 bases outside the gene matches. This chain's CDR3 is CASSEEGTAYGYTF. The CDR3 DNA reads as TGTGCCAGCAGCGAAGAGGGGACAGCCTATGGCTACACCTTC.